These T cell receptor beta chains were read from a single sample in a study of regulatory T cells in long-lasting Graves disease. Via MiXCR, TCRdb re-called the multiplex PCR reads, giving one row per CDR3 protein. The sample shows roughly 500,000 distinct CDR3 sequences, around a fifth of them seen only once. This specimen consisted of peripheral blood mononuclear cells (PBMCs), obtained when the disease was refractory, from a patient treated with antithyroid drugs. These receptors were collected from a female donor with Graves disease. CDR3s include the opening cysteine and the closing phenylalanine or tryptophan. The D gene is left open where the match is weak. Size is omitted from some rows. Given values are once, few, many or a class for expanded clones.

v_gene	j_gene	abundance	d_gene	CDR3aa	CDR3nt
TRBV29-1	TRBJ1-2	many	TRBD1	CSARPGTGNWGYTF	TGCAGCGCCCGTCCCGGGACAGGGAATTGGGGCTACACCTTC
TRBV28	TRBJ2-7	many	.	CASSIQMGYEQYF	TGTGCCAGCAGTATCCAAATGGGATACGAGCAGTACTTC
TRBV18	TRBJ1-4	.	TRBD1	CASSDTGTGKAEKLFF	TGTGCCAGCTCAGACACCGGGACAGGGAAGGCGGAAAAGCTGTTTTTT
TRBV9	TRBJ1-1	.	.	CASSLGPAGYTEAFF	TGTGCCAGCAGCTTGGGACCGGCGGGATACACTGAAGCTTTCTTT
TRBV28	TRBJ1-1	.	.	CASSWGGNAEAFF	TGTGCCAGCAGTTGGGGAGGGAACGCTGAAGCTTTCTTT
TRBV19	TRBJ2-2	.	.	CASSISLGIATGELFF	TGTGCCAGTAGTATATCGTTGGGTATCGCTACCGGGGAGCTGTTTTTT
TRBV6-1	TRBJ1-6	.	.	CASSLGPHANSPLHF	TGTGCCAGCAGTCTGGGGCCCCACGCCAATTCACCCCTCCACTTT
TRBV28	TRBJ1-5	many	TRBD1	CASTQGASYSNQPQHF	TGTGCCAGCACCCAGGGGGCGTCATATAGCAATCAGCCCCAGCATTTT
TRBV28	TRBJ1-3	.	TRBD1	CASIPGTGDGNTIYF	TGTGCCAGCATCCCCGGGACAGGGGATGGAAACACCATATATTTT
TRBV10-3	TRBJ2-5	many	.	CAISESTSETQYF	TGTGCCATCAGTGAGTCGACATCCGAGACCCAGTACTTC
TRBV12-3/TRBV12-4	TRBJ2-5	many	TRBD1	CASSPFRQGKTQYF	TGTGCCAGCAGTCCCTTCAGACAGGGGAAGACCCAGTACTTC
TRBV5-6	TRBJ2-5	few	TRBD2	CASSFPAGGHETQYF	TGTGCCAGCAGCTTTCCAGCGGGGGGGCACGAGACCCAGTACTTC
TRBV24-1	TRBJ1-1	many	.	CATSDRDTEAFF	TGTGCCACCAGTGATAGAGATACTGAAGCTTTCTTT
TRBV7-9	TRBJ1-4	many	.	CASGRSEKLFF	TGTGCCAGCGGACGGAGTGAAAAACTGTTTTTT
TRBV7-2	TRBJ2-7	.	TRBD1	CASSFSGTGYSPYEQYF	TGTGCCAGCAGCTTTTCCGGGACAGGGTATTCCCCCTACGAGCAGTACTTC
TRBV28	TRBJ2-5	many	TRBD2	CASSLSGGEETQYF	TGTGCCAGCAGTCTTAGCGGGGGAGAGGAGACCCAGTACTTC
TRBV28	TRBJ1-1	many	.	CASLAREGTEAFF	TGTGCCAGTTTAGCCCGGGAAGGGACTGAAGCTTTCTTT
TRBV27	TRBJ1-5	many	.	CASSLIPEGQPQHF	TGTGCCAGCAGTTTAATCCCAGAAGGTCAGCCCCAGCATTTT
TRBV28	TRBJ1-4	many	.	CASSLLARAREKLFF	TGTGCCAGCAGTTTATTGGCCCGGGCTAGGGAAAAACTGTTTTTT
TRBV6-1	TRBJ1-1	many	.	CASYRQVNTEAFF	TGTGCCAGCTACCGACAGGTAAACACTGAAGCTTTCTTT